Listed below are T cell receptor beta chains from one sample, sequenced in a study of T-cell memory formation after mild COVID-19. TCRdb called the 5' RACE reads again in MiXCR, with one record for every CDR3 protein. The sample carries roughly 600,000 distinct CDR3 sequences, about a sixth recorded once. Material: PBMCs or a T cell subset sorted from them (not recorded which). These receptors were taken from an adult woman who had mild COVID-19 (a few samples of this study predate the infection). Cell type and time point are not known. Each CDR3 is given with its conserved first and last residue. The order of the fields is CDR3 length, V gene, J gene, D gene, clone size, CDR3 DNA, CDR3 protein. A D gene is named only where the DNA matches it firmly. Some rows mark clone size as missing; the rest say once, few, many or name a class of expanded clone.

length: 15; V: TRBV5-1; J: TRBJ2-7; D: TRBD2; size: few; DNA: TGCGCCAGCAGGCGGACTAGCGGGAGTAGCGACGAGCAGTACTTC; CDR3: CASRRTSGSSDEQYF
length: 17; V: TRBV10-3; J: TRBJ1-1; D: .; size: .; DNA: TGTGCCATCACCAAATCGATCCTAGGGTTGGGGGCTACTGAAGCTTTCTTT; CDR3: CAITKSILGLGATEAFF
length: 15; V: TRBV20-1; J: TRBJ1-2; D: .; size: .; DNA: TGCAGTGCCTCAGACCGGGACGCAACTAACTATGGCTACACCTTC; CDR3: CSASDRDATNYGYTF
length: 15; V: TRBV27; J: TRBJ2-1; D: TRBD2; size: .; DNA: TGTGCCAGCAGTCCACCTAGCGGGGGGGCGTTTGAGCAGTTCTTC; CDR3: CASSPPSGGAFEQFF
length: 12; V: TRBV6-6; J: TRBJ1-5; D: .; size: few; DNA: TGTGCCAGCAGTTACTCGACTCAGCCCCAGCATTTT; CDR3: CASSYSTQPQHF
length: 11; V: TRBV20-1; J: TRBJ1-5; D: .; size: .; DNA: TGCAGTGCTAGAGAGTCTCATCTCCAGCATTTT; CDR3: CSARESHLQHF
length: 15; V: TRBV24-1; J: TRBJ2-3; D: TRBD2; size: .; DNA: TGTGCCACCAGTGATTTAGCGGGAAGCACAGATACGCAGTATTTT; CDR3: CATSDLAGSTDTQYF
length: 18; V: TRBV4-1; J: TRBJ2-3; D: .; size: .; DNA: TGCGCCAGCAGCCAAGTATTTTTACGGGGCCACGGCACAGATACGCAGTATTTT; CDR3: CASSQVFLRGHGTDTQYF
length: 16; V: TRBV7-6; J: TRBJ1-6; D: TRBD1; size: .; DNA: TGTGCCAGCAGCTCCAAACAGGGGGCTGGTAGTTCACCCCTCCACTTT; CDR3: CASSSKQGAGSSPLHF
length: 15; V: TRBV12-3/TRBV12-4; J: TRBJ1-4; D: .; size: .; DNA: TGTGCCAGCAGTTTAAAGAGGCAGGGATCTGAAAAACTGTTTTTT; CDR3: CASSLKRQGSEKLFF
length: 16; V: TRBV7-9; J: TRBJ1-5; D: TRBD1; size: few; DNA: TGTGCCAGCAGCTTAGAAGGGACAGCGATCAATCAGCCCCAGCATTTT; CDR3: CASSLEGTAINQPQHF
length: 17; V: TRBV9; J: TRBJ2-5; D: .; size: .; DNA: TGTGCCAGCAGCGTAGGAGGTAGCGGCACGCTTCACAAGACCCAGTACTTC; CDR3: CASSVGGSGTLHKTQYF
length: 14; V: TRBV6-1; J: TRBJ2-7; D: TRBD1; size: few; DNA: TGTGCCAGCAGCCGCCGGGACAGGGACTACGAGCAGTACTTC; CDR3: CASSRRDRDYEQYF
length: 15; V: TRBV12-3/TRBV12-4; J: TRBJ2-3; D: .; size: few; DNA: TGTGCCCGGGAGCCGATCTCGGGGTACACAGATACGCAGTATTTT; CDR3: CAREPISGYTDTQYF